Sequencing of this T cell receptor (beta chain) was carried out in a study of regulatory T cells in long-lasting Graves disease. Study-level results: Persistent Graves' patients showed reduced TCR diversity versus newly diagnosed patients. Persistent disease was associated with favored TRBV28 usage and with favored use of TRBJ1-2 and TRBJ2-5. Clonotypes that were public and shared totalled approximately 2,800 in persistent patients versus over 800 in new patients.

This clonotype was counted between two and nine times. Antigen unknown. Construction of TCR beta libraries relied on iRepertoire HTBI primers and on Arm-PCR targeting CDR3 regions. TCRdb called the multiplex PCR reads again in MiXCR, with one record for every CDR3 protein. The sample yields 450,000 or so distinct CDR3 sequences, around 20% seen once. Time point defined: persistent/refractory GD, antithyroid drugs over 5 years with positive TRAb. RNA from PBMCs was the source of the TCR library. Patients with Graves' disease were diagnosed by American Thyroid Association guidelines. Trimming cost V 7 bases and J 5 bases; bases outside gene matches: 12. In germline, CDR1 is MNHNS, CDR2 SASEGT. The CDR3 contains 17 residues.

The sample in question was peripheral blood mononuclear cells (PBMCs), obtained when the disease was refractory, from a patient treated with antithyroid drugs. The V and J genes are TRBV6-1 and TRBJ2-3; 13 positions match TRBD2. The origin of this receptor is a female donor with Graves disease. As DNA, the CDR3 is TGTGCCAGCAAACCCCAAAGGACTAGCGGGAGACGAGATACGCAGTATTTT. Protein sequence: CASKPQRTSGRRDTQYF.